This T cell receptor beta chain was sequenced in a study of shared clonotypes between healthy human individuals. This clone was detected only once. V was pared by 6 bases and J by 0 bases, with 9 bases between. CDR1 and CDR2 (germline): SGHTA, FQGNSA. This CDR3 is 13 amino acids long. The data were produced by immunoSEQ multiplex PCR, yet TCRdb's version contains in-frame clones alone and is incomplete. The sample holds fewer than 2.5 million clones, under 95% seen once. The V gene is TRBV7-2, the J gene TRBJ2-7; D gene uncertain. The specimen sequenced was naive CD4+ T cells from PBMCs. Indicated subset: CD45RA+ positively selected. The receptor was isolated from a man aged 18 to 29 in good health. Some clones in this sample may be carry-over from other donors' samples. The CDR3: CASSRLFSYEQYF. The CDR3 DNA is TGTGCCAGCAGTCGACTTTTCTCCTACGAGCAGTACTTC. Full variable domain (remainder filled in from reference TRBV7-2 and TRBJ2-7): GAGVSQSPSNKVTEKGKDVELRCDPISGHTALYWYRQSLGQGLEFLIYFQGNSAPDKSGLPSDRFSAERTGGSVSTLTIQRTQQEDSAVYLCASSRLFSYEQYFGPGTRLTVT.